These T cell receptor beta chains were read from a single sample in a study of blood T cell repertoires in COVID-19. The protocol was immunoSEQ multiplex PCR, while the TCRdb copy is restricted to in-frame clones and leaves out a portion. The sample holds about 15,000 clones, 70% to 90% seen once. The sequenced sample consisted of peripheral blood. The source of these receptors is a man aged 65 to 85 in a cohort sampled during active COVID-19. CDR3s include the opening cysteine and the closing phenylalanine or tryptophan. The D gene is left open where the match is weak. Clone size is given for some rows only: seen once, a few or many times, or a class if the clone is expanded.

abundance: -; j_gene: TRBJ1-5; len: 15; v_gene: TRBV19; d_gene: -; CDR3aa: CASEKGRRSNQPQHF; CDR3nt: TGTGCCAGCGAGAAGGGGCGCCGGAGCAATCAGCCCCAGCATTTT
abundance: -; j_gene: TRBJ2-1; len: 17; v_gene: TRBV5-4; d_gene: TRBD2; CDR3aa: CASSSELTSGLYNEQFF; CDR3nt: TGTGCCAGCAGCTCGGAATTGACTAGCGGTCTCTACAATGAGCAGTTCTTC
abundance: -; j_gene: TRBJ2-4; len: 15; v_gene: TRBV28; d_gene: -; CDR3aa: CASKADSLAKNIQYF; CDR3nt: TGTGCCAGCAAAGCGGACTCTTTAGCCAAAAACATTCAGTACTTC
abundance: few; j_gene: TRBJ2-1; len: 16; v_gene: TRBV19; d_gene: TRBD2; CDR3aa: CASRTGLAGGDNEQFF; CDR3nt: TGTGCCAGTAGGACAGGACTAGCGGGAGGGGACAATGAGCAGTTCTTC
abundance: medium-sized; j_gene: TRBJ2-7; len: 13; v_gene: TRBV7-3; d_gene: TRBD2; CDR3aa: CASSPSGSYEQYF; CDR3nt: TGTGCCAGCAGCCCTAGCGGGAGTTACGAGCAGTACTTC
abundance: -; j_gene: TRBJ2-3; len: 15; v_gene: TRBV13; d_gene: -; CDR3aa: CASSLMLALTDTQYF; CDR3nt: TGTGCCAGCAGCTTAATGCTAGCCCTCACAGATACGCAGTATTTT
abundance: -; j_gene: TRBJ2-5; len: 13; v_gene: TRBV5-4; d_gene: -; CDR3aa: CASSLQGEETQYF; CDR3nt: TGTGCCAGCAGCTTGCAAGGGGAAGAGACCCAGTACTTC
abundance: -; j_gene: TRBJ1-5; len: 15; v_gene: TRBV19; d_gene: -; CDR3aa: CASSIGQVSRQPQHF; CDR3nt: TGTGCCAGTAGTATTGGGCAGGTGTCCCGTCAGCCCCAGCATTTT
abundance: -; j_gene: TRBJ2-7; len: 13; v_gene: TRBV5-6; d_gene: TRBD1; CDR3aa: CADDRDAIYEQYF; CDR3nt: TGTGCCGACGACAGGGACGCGATTTACGAGCAGTACTTC
abundance: once; j_gene: TRBJ1-5; len: 13; v_gene: TRBV2; d_gene: -; CDR3aa: CASSGTRDQPQHF; CDR3nt: TGTGCCAGCAGTGGGACAAGAGATCAGCCCCAGCATTTT
abundance: -; j_gene: TRBJ2-1; len: 14; v_gene: TRBV7-6; d_gene: -; CDR3aa: CASSPRAGYNEQFF; CDR3nt: TGTGCCAGCAGCCCACGCGCGGGTTACAATGAGCAGTTCTTC
abundance: -; j_gene: TRBJ1-5; len: 15; v_gene: TRBV27; d_gene: -; CDR3aa: CASSFRRETNQPQHF; CDR3nt: TGTGCCAGCAGTTTCCGCCGGGAAACTAATCAGCCCCAGCATTTT
abundance: -; j_gene: TRBJ2-5; len: 15; v_gene: TRBV7-2; d_gene: TRBD2; CDR3aa: CASSRDSGRAETQYF; CDR3nt: TGTGCCAGCAGCCGGGATAGCGGGAGAGCAGAGACCCAGTACTTC
abundance: -; j_gene: TRBJ2-2; len: 14; v_gene: TRBV6-5; d_gene: TRBD1; CDR3aa: CASTQTGVSGELFF; CDR3nt: TGTGCCAGCACACAGACAGGGGTGAGCGGGGAGCTGTTTTTT
abundance: -; j_gene: TRBJ2-1; len: 15; v_gene: TRBV2; d_gene: -; CDR3aa: CASSDQGLSYNEQFF; CDR3nt: TGTGCCAGCAGTGACCAGGGGTTGTCCTACAATGAGCAGTTCTTC
abundance: -; j_gene: TRBJ1-1; len: 15; v_gene: TRBV28; d_gene: -; CDR3aa: CASSSPQGMNTEAFF; CDR3nt: TGTGCCAGCAGTTCCCCCCAGGGGATGAACACTGAAGCTTTCTTT
abundance: once; j_gene: TRBJ2-5; len: 11; v_gene: TRBV29-1; d_gene: -; CDR3aa: CSVGVQETQYF; CDR3nt: TGCAGCGTTGGAGTTCAAGAGACCCAGTACTTC
abundance: -; j_gene: TRBJ2-7; len: 14; v_gene: TRBV21-1; d_gene: -; CDR3aa: CASSTGLAAYEQYF; CDR3nt: TGTGCCAGCAGCACCGGACTAGCGGCCTACGAGCAGTACTTC
abundance: large; j_gene: TRBJ2-1; len: 15; v_gene: TRBV7-3; d_gene: TRBD2; CDR3aa: CASTLGLAEYDEQFF; CDR3nt: TGTGCCAGCACCCTAGGACTAGCGGAATACGATGAGCAGTTCTTC
abundance: -; j_gene: TRBJ2-5; len: 15; v_gene: TRBV18; d_gene: TRBD2; CDR3aa: CASSPPQREGETQYF; CDR3nt: TGTGCCAGCTCACCACCCCAGCGGGAAGGAGAGACCCAGTACTTC
abundance: few; j_gene: TRBJ2-5; len: 14; v_gene: TRBV6-2/TRBV6-3; d_gene: -; CDR3aa: CASSYPPRGETQYF; CDR3nt: TGTGCCAGCAGTTACCCTCCACGGGGAGAGACCCAGTACTTC
abundance: -; j_gene: TRBJ2-3; len: 16; v_gene: TRBV2; d_gene: -; CDR3aa: CASSMTLAESTDTQYF; CDR3nt: TGTGCCAGCAGTATGACGCTAGCCGAGAGCACAGATACGCAGTATTTT
abundance: -; j_gene: TRBJ2-3; len: 16; v_gene: TRBV15; d_gene: TRBD2; CDR3aa: CATSSRLAGGTDTQYF; CDR3nt: TGTGCCACCAGCTCCCGACTAGCGGGGGGCACAGATACGCAGTATTTT
abundance: -; j_gene: TRBJ2-5; len: 16; v_gene: TRBV9; d_gene: -; CDR3aa: CASSVRRREQQETQYF; CDR3nt: TGTGCCAGCAGCGTACGAAGACGGGAGCAACAAGAGACCCAGTACTTC
abundance: -; j_gene: TRBJ2-5; len: 19; v_gene: TRBV6-2/TRBV6-3; d_gene: TRBD2; CDR3aa: CASSYGRGTSFLNQETQYF; CDR3nt: TGTGCCAGCAGTTACGGCCGAGGGACTAGCTTCCTAAACCAAGAGACCCAGTACTTC
abundance: -; j_gene: TRBJ1-5; len: 15; v_gene: TRBV7-6; d_gene: TRBD1; CDR3aa: CASSLRQGGYQPQHF; CDR3nt: TGTGCCAGCAGCTTAAGACAGGGCGGCTATCAGCCCCAGCATTTT
abundance: -; j_gene: TRBJ1-4; len: 14; v_gene: TRBV5-1; d_gene: -; CDR3aa: CASSLEYNVEKLFF; CDR3nt: TGCGCCAGCAGCTTGGAATACAATGTTGAAAAACTGTTTTTT
abundance: -; j_gene: TRBJ1-5; len: 14; v_gene: TRBV30; d_gene: -; CDR3aa: CAWSHPGVRQPQHF; CDR3nt: TGTGCCTGGAGTCATCCGGGGGTCCGGCAGCCCCAGCATTTT
abundance: medium-sized; j_gene: TRBJ2-1; len: 11; v_gene: TRBV10-3; d_gene: -; CDR3aa: CAISAGNEQFF; CDR3nt: TGTGCCATCAGTGCCGGCAATGAGCAGTTCTTC
abundance: -; j_gene: TRBJ1-2; len: 13; v_gene: TRBV6-5; d_gene: -; CDR3aa: CASRNPAIYGYTF; CDR3nt: TGTGCCAGCAGGAATCCTGCGATCTATGGCTACACCTTC
abundance: -; j_gene: TRBJ1-6; len: 16; v_gene: TRBV19; d_gene: -; CDR3aa: CASSISGNAYNSPLHF; CDR3nt: TGTGCCAGTAGTATTTCGGGGAACGCCTATAATTCACCCCTCCACTTT
abundance: -; j_gene: TRBJ1-5; len: 14; v_gene: TRBV7-2; d_gene: -; CDR3aa: CASSLSGANQPQHF; CDR3nt: TGTGCCAGCAGCTTAAGTGGGGCAAATCAGCCCCAGCATTTT
abundance: -; j_gene: TRBJ1-2; len: 12; v_gene: TRBV28; d_gene: -; CDR3aa: CASSLYGRGYTF; CDR3nt: TGTGCCAGCAGTTTGTACGGGAGGGGCTACACCTTC